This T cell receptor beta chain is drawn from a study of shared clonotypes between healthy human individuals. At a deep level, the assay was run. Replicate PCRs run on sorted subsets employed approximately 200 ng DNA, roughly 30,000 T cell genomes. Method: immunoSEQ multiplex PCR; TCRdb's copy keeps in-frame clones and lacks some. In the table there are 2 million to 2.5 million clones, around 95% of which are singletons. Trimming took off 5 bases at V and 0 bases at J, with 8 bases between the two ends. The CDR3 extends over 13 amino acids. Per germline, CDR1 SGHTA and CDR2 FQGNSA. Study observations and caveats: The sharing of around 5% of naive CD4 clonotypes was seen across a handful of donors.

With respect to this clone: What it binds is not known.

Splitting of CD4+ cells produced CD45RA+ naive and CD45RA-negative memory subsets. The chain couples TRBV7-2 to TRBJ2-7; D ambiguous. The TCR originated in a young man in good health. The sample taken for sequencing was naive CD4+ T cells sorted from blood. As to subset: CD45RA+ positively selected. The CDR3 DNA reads TGTGCCAGCAGCAGGACCGTCTCCTACGAGCAGTACTTC. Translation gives CASSRTVSYEQYF.